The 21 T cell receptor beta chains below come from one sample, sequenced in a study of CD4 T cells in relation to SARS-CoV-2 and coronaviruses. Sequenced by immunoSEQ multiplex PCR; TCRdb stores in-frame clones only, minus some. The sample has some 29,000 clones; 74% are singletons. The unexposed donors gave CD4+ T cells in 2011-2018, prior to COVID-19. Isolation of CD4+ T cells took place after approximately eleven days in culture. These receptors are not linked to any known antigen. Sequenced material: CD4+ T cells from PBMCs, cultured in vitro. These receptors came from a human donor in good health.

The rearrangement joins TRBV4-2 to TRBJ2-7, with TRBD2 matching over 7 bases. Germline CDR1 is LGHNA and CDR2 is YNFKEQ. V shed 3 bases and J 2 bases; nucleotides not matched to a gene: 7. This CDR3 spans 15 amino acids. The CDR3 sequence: CASSQAGAGAYEQYF. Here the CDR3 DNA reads TGTGCCAGCAGCCAGGCGGGAGCTGGGGCCTACGAGCAGTACTTC.

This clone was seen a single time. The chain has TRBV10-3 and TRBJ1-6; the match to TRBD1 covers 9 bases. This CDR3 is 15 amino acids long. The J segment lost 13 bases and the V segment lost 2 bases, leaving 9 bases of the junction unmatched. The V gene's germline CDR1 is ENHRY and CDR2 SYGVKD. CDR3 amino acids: CAISELTGGEGPLHF. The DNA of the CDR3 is TGTGCCATCAGTGAGCTTACAGGGGGCGAAGGCCCCCTCCACTTT.

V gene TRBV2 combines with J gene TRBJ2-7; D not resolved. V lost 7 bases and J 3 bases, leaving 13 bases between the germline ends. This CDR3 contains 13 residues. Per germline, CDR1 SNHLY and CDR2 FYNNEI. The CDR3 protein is CASNVGRYYEQYF. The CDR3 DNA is TGTGCCAGCAACGTCGGCAGATACTACGAGCAGTACTTC.

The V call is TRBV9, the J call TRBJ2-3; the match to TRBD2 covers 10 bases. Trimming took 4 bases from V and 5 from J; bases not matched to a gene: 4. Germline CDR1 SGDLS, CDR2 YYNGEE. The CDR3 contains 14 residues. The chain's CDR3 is CASSLSGGGDTQYF. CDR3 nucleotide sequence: TGTGCCAGCAGCTTGAGCGGGGGGGGAGATACGCAGTATTTT. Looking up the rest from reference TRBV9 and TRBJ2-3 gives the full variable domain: DSGVTQTPKHLITATGQRVTLRCSPRSGDLSVYWYQQSLDQGLQFLIQYYNGEERAKGNILERFSAQQFPDLHSELNLSSLELGDSALYFCASSLSGGGDTQYFGPGTRLTVL.

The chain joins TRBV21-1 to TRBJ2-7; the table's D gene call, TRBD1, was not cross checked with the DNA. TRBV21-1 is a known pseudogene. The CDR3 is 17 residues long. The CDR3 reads CASSKFPAGQVTYEQYF. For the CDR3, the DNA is TGTGCCAGCAGCAAATTTCCTGCGGGACAGGTTACCTACGAGCAGTACTTC.

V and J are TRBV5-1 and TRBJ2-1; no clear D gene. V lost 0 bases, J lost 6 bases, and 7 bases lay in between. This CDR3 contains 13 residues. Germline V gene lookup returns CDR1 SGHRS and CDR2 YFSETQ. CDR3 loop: CASSLAAPNEQFF. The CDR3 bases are TGCGCCAGCAGCTTGGCGGCACCCAATGAGCAGTTCTTC.

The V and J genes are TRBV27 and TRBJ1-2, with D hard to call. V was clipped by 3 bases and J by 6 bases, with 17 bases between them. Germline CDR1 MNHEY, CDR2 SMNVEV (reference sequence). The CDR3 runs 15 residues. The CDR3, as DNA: TGTGCCAGCAGTTTCCGGGAGCGATCCCCCGATGGCTACACCTTC. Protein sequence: CASSFRERSPDGYTF.

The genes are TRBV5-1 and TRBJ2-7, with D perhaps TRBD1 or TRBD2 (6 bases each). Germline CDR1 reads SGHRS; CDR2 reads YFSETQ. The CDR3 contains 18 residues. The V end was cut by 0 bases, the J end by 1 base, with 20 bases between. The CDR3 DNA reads TGCGCCAGCAGCTTGGAACCAGGGGCGGGGAAAAGATCCTACGAGCAGTACTTC. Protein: CASSLEPGAGKRSYEQYF.

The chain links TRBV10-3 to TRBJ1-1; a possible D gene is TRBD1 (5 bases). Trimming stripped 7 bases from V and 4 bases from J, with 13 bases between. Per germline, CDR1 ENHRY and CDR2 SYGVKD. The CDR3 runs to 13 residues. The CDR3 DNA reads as TGTGCCATCACGAGGGATCAGGGCACTGAAGCTTTCTTT. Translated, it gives CAITRDQGTEAFF.

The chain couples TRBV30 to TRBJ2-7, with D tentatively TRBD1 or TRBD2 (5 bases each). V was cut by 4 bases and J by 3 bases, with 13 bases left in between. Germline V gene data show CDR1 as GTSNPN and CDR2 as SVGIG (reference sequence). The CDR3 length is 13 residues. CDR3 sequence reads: CAWTEGPFYEQYF. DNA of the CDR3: TGTGCCTGGACCGAGGGGCCTTTCTACGAGCAGTACTTC.

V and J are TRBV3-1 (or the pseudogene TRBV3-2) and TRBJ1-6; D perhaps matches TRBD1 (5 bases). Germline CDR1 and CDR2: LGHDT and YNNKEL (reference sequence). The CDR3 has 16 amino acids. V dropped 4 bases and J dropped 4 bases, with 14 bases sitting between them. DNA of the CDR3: TGTGCCAGCAGCCCCGTGGGGAGGGGTTATAATTCACCCCTCCACTTT. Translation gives CASSPVGRGYNSPLHF.

CDR3 protein: CASSEARSGANVLTF. The CDR3 nucleotides read TGCGCCAGCAGTGAGGCTCGCTCTGGGGCCAACGTCCTGACTTTC. The V call is TRBV10-1, the J call TRBJ2-6; D remains ambiguous. V shed 2 bases and J shed 0 bases, with 5 bases lying between them. The CDR3 runs 15 residues. Germline loops: CDR1 WNHNN, CDR2 SYGVQD (reference sequence).

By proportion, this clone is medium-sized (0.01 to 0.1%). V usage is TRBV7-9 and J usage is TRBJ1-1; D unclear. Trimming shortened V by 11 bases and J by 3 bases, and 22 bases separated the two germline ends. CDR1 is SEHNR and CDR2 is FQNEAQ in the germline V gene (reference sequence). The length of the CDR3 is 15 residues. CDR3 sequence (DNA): TGTGCCGTGCCGGGATCGGGTTCTGAGTACACTGAAGCTTTCTTT. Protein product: CAVPGSGSEYTEAFF.

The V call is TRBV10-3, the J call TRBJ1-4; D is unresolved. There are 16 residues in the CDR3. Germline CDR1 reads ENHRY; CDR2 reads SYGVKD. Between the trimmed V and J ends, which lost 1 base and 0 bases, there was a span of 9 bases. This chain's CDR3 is CAISEFQTATNEKLFF. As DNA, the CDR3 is TGTGCCATCAGTGAGTTCCAGACCGCAACTAATGAAAAACTGTTTTTT.

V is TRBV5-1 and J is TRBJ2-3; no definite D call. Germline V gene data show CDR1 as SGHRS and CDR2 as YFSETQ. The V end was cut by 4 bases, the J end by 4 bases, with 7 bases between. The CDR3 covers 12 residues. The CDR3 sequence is CASSQPPDTQYF. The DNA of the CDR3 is TGCGCCAGCAGCCAACCCCCAGATACGCAGTATTTT.

The CDR3 here is CASSVGPYTGAGNEKLFF. In DNA, the CDR3 is TGTGCCAGCAGCGTGGGGCCCTACACAGGGGCAGGGAATGAAAAACTGTTTTTT. V is TRBV9 and J is TRBJ1-4; 7 nucleotides align to TRBD1. The CDR3 sequence is 18 residues long. CDR1 and CDR2 (germline): SGDLS, YYNGEE. After removal of 2 bases from V and 5 bases from J, the junction contained 15 bases not matched to a gene.

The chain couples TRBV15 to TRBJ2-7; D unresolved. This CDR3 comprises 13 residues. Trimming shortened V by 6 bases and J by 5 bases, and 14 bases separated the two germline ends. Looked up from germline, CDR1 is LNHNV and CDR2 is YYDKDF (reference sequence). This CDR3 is CATRALPSHEQYF. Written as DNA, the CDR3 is TGTGCCACCAGGGCCCTACCCAGCCACGAGCAGTACTTC.

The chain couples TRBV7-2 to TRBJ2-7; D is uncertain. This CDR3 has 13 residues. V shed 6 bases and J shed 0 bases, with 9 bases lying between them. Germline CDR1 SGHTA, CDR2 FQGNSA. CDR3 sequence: CASRLQVSYEQYF. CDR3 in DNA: TGTGCCAGCAGGCTCCAGGTCTCCTACGAGCAGTACTTC.

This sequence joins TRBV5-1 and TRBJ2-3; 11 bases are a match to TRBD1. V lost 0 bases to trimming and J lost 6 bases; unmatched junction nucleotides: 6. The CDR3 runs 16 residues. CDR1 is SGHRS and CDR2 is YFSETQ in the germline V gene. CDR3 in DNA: TGCGCCAGCAGCTTGGCAGGGGGACAGGGGGTCGATACGCAGTATTTT. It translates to CASSLAGGQGVDTQYF.

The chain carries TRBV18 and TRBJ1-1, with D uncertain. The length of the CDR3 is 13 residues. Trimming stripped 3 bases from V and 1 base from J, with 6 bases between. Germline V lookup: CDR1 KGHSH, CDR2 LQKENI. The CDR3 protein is CASSPGANTEAFF. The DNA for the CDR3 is TGTGCCAGCTCACCTGGTGCGAACACTGAAGCTTTCTTT.

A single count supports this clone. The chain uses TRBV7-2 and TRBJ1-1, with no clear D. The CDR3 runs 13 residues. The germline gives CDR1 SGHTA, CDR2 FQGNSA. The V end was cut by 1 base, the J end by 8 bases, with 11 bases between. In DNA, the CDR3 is TGTGCCAGCAGCTTAGACTATGCCAGGGAAGCTTTCTTT. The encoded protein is CASSLDYAREAFF.